Listed below are T cell receptor beta chains from one sample, sequenced in a study of shared clonotypes between healthy human individuals. Sequencing used immunoSEQ multiplex PCR; TCRdb keeps in-frame clones, though not all of them. This sample carries nearly 2 million clones, over 85% of them seen once, and the ten largest clones take under 1.5%. Specimen: naive CD8+ T cells sorted from blood. These receptors were taken from a man between 18 and 29 years old in good health. Both conserved end residues are part of each CDR3. D genes are given only for firm matches. Only part of the rows carry a size: once, few, many, or a class if the clone is expanded.

TGTGCCAGCAGCTTTTTCTCCGCCTCCGGGGAGCTGTTTTTT,CASSFFSASGELFF,NA,TRBJ2-2,NA,TRBV7-9
TGTGCCAGCAGTCTTGGAGGGGAGCAGTACTTC,CASSLGGEQYF,NA,TRBJ2-7,NA,TRBV27
TGTGCCAGCAGCTTGACTGGCAGCTACGAGCAGTACTTC,CASSLTGSYEQYF,NA,TRBJ2-7,NA,TRBV28
TGTGCCAGCAGCACGGGACTGGGCTACGAGCAGTACTTC,CASSTGLGYEQYF,NA,TRBJ2-7,NA,TRBV6-5
TGTGCCAGCAGCTTCTCGGGGGGGGGCTCCTACGAGCAGTACTTC,CASSFSGGGSYEQYF,TRBD2,TRBJ2-7,NA,TRBV11-2
TGTGCCATCAGTGAGCCGAGTGGGACAGGGGGCTCTGGCTACACCTTC,CAISEPSGTGGSGYTF,TRBD1,TRBJ1-2,few,TRBV10-3
TGCGCCAGCAGCGGCGGGACAGGGTACGAGCAGTACTTC,CASSGGTGYEQYF,TRBD1,TRBJ2-7,NA,TRBV5-1
TGTGCCAGCAGTTTTACAGGGACCTACGAGCAGTACTTC,CASSFTGTYEQYF,NA,TRBJ2-7,NA,TRBV27
TGTGCCAGCAGTTACTCCACAGGGTTATATGGCTACACCTTC,CASSYSTGLYGYTF,NA,TRBJ1-2,once,TRBV6-5
TGCGCCAGCAGCCAAGTAGACAGGGGCTCCTACGAGCAGTACTTC,CASSQVDRGSYEQYF,TRBD1,TRBJ2-7,NA,TRBV4-1
TGCAGCGTTGAAATTAACAGAAATACCTACGAGCAGTACTTC,CSVEINRNTYEQYF,NA,TRBJ2-7,NA,TRBV29-1
TGTGCCAGCAGTTTAGGATCCTACGAGCAGTACTTC,CASSLGSYEQYF,NA,TRBJ2-7,NA,TRBV6-1
TGCGCCAGCAGCCCTTACACTAACTACGAGCAGTACTTC,CASSPYTNYEQYF,NA,TRBJ2-7,NA,TRBV5-1
TGTGCCAGCGGGACAGGGGTCACAGATACGCAGTATTTT,CASGTGVTDTQYF,TRBD1,TRBJ2-3,NA,TRBV6-5
TGCGCCAGCAGTGAGTCGAGTCCGTTACAAGAGACCCAGTACTTC,CASSESSPLQETQYF,NA,TRBJ2-5,NA,TRBV10-2
TGTGCCAGCAGCTCCGGGACAGGTTGGAATGAGCAGTTCTTC,CASSSGTGWNEQFF,TRBD1,TRBJ2-1,NA,TRBV7-3
TGTGCCATCAGTGGAAACAGAGGGCAGTACTTC,CAISGNRGQYF,NA,TRBJ2-7,NA,TRBV10-3
TGTGCCAGCAGTTGGGCCCAGGGCACTGAAGCTTTCTTT,CASSWAQGTEAFF,NA,TRBJ1-1,NA,TRBV6-1
TGTGCCACCAGCAGAGGACCCGAGGGCTATAATTCACCCCTCCACTTT,CATSRGPEGYNSPLHF,NA,TRBJ1-6,once,TRBV15
TGTGCCAGCAGTTTAGGTGTTGGGGTTTACCAAGAGACCCAGTACTTC,CASSLGVGVYQETQYF,NA,TRBJ2-5,NA,TRBV28
TGTGCCAGCAGTGAAGGTAGAGTACTGGAGACCCAGTACTTC,CASSEGRVLETQYF,NA,TRBJ2-5,NA,TRBV6-1
TGCGCCAGCAGCCAAGAGCCCCCGGACAGGTTTGACAATGAGCAGTTCTTC,CASSQEPPDRFDNEQFF,TRBD1,TRBJ2-1,NA,TRBV4-1
TGTGCCAGCAGTGAATGGGGTATGGAATATGGCTACACCTTC,CASSEWGMEYGYTF,NA,TRBJ1-2,NA,TRBV2
TGTGCCAGCAGCTTTGAGGTGACAGGGGGGTTTGACTATGGCTACACCTTC,CASSFEVTGGFDYGYTF,TRBD1,TRBJ1-2,NA,TRBV5-4
TGCGCCAGCAGCTCCGGGACAGGGAGCACCGGGGAGCTGTTTTTT,CASSSGTGSTGELFF,TRBD1,TRBJ2-2,NA,TRBV5-1
TGTGCCAGCAGTTTATCGCTCCGGGGGCCTCTCACAGATACGCAGTATTTT,CASSLSLRGPLTDTQYF,NA,TRBJ2-3,NA,TRBV27
TGTGCCAGCAGCCCCCGTGGGGGCTCCTACAATGAGCAGTTCTTC,CASSPRGGSYNEQFF,NA,TRBJ2-1,NA,TRBV7-8
TGTGCCAGCACTTTATCAAATACGCAGTATTTT,CASTLSNTQYF,NA,TRBJ2-3,once,TRBV6-5
TGTGCCAGCAGCTGGGGACCGGACACTGAAGCTTTCTTT,CASSWGPDTEAFF,NA,TRBJ1-1,few,TRBV13
TGCGCCAGCAGCCAAGACCCTAACAATCCCCTTGGCTACACCTTC,CASSQDPNNPLGYTF,NA,TRBJ1-2,NA,TRBV4-3
TGTGCCACCAGCAGAGATTGGGGGGCAGGATTACACGAGCAGTACTTC,CATSRDWGAGLHEQYF,NA,TRBJ2-7,NA,TRBV15
TGTGCCAGCAGCTTGGGGACTAGCTCCTACGAGCAGTACTTC,CASSLGTSSYEQYF,TRBD2,TRBJ2-7,NA,TRBV5-6
TGCGCCAGCAGTGATATGTCCAGCGGGGGTGGCGAGCAGTACTTC,CASSDMSSGGGEQYF,TRBD2,TRBJ2-7,NA,TRBV10-2
TGTGCCAGCAGTGGCGACAGTATCTACGAGCAGTACTTC,CASSGDSIYEQYF,NA,TRBJ2-7,once,TRBV6-1
TGTGCCAGCAGTGAAGCGCCGAGCGGGAGCACAGATACGCAGTATTTT,CASSEAPSGSTDTQYF,NA,TRBJ2-3,NA,TRBV2
TGTGCCAGCAGCCCCGACCAAGAGACCCAGTACTTC,CASSPDQETQYF,NA,TRBJ2-5,NA,TRBV5-6
TGCGCCAGCAGCTTGGTCTATGCGCAGAGTTCGAATTCACCCCTCCACTTT,CASSLVYAQSSNSPLHF,NA,TRBJ1-6,NA,TRBV5-1
TGCGCCAGCAGTGAGTCGTCAATATTCGGGAGACTTAATGAAAAACTGTTTTTT,CASSESSIFGRLNEKLFF,NA,TRBJ1-4,NA,TRBV10-2
TGTGCCAGCAGCGTACAGGATCAGCCCCAGCATTTT,CASSVQDQPQHF,NA,TRBJ1-5,NA,TRBV5-6
TGTGCCAGCAGTTGGACAGGAACCAATGAGCAGTTCTTC,CASSWTGTNEQFF,TRBD1,TRBJ2-1,NA,TRBV6-6
TGTGCCAGCAGTTTAGGAGGGGGCTACACCTTC,CASSLGGGYTF,NA,TRBJ1-2,NA,TRBV6-5
TGCGCCTATTTTAAGGGGACCCTCAACACCTTC,CAYFKGTLNTF,NA,TRBJ1-2,NA,TRBV10-1
TGTGCCAGCAGCTTAGAGGCCGATCGGGAGCAGTACTTC,CASSLEADREQYF,NA,TRBJ2-7,NA,TRBV13
TGTGCCAGCAGTTTGGTAGTTGCGTCTAGGCCCTTATCTACGAATGGCTACACCTTC,CASSLVVASRPLSTNGYTF,NA,TRBJ1-2,NA,TRBV28
TGCGCCAGCAGCCAAGAATACAGGCTCACCGGGGAGCTGTTTTTT,CASSQEYRLTGELFF,NA,TRBJ2-2,once,TRBV4-3
TGTGCCAGCAGCACCCGGACAGGGGGCGACGAGCAGTACTTC,CASSTRTGGDEQYF,TRBD1,TRBJ2-7,NA,TRBV7-9
TGCGCCAGCAGCCAAGAACTGGGACTAGCGGGAGCGGAGGGCCAAGAGACCCAGTACTTC,CASSQELGLAGAEGQETQYF,TRBD2,TRBJ2-5,NA,TRBV4-3
TGTGCCAGCAGTCCCGGTCCTTTCAAAGGGAAACTGTTTTTT,CASSPGPFKGKLFF,NA,TRBJ1-4,NA,TRBV6-5
TGTGCCAGCAGCCTACCGAACACCGGGGAGCTGTTTTTT,CASSLPNTGELFF,NA,TRBJ2-2,NA,TRBV11-3
TGTGCCAGCAGCGTGGAGACAGAAATGAACACTGAAGCTTTCTTT,CASSVETEMNTEAFF,NA,TRBJ1-1,NA,TRBV9
TGTGCCAGCATCGCGGGAGGGACTAGCCTTTTCTTC,CASIAGGTSLFF,TRBD2,TRBJ2-1,NA,TRBV6-1
TGTGCCAGCAGCTTGATGGTTGGGTACGAGCAGTACTTC,CASSLMVGYEQYF,NA,TRBJ2-7,NA,TRBV5-5
TGTGCCAGCAGCTTGGATCGAGAGGGAACTAATGAAAAACTGTTTTTT,CASSLDREGTNEKLFF,NA,TRBJ1-4,NA,TRBV5-5
TGCGCCAGCAGCCCCGGGGTAGCGGGAGAAAGGGAGCTGTTTTTT,CASSPGVAGERELFF,TRBD2,TRBJ2-2,NA,TRBV4-3
TGTGCCAGCAGCTTGTTTATGTTCGGGGGCCCTTCCACCGGGGAGCTGTTTTTT,CASSLFMFGGPSTGELFF,NA,TRBJ2-2,NA,TRBV5-6
TGCGCCAGCAGCCACCTTAACACCGGGGAGCTGTTTTTT,CASSHLNTGELFF,NA,TRBJ2-2,once,TRBV4-1
TGTGCCAGCAGATTCCGGGACAACTATGGCTACACCTTC,CASRFRDNYGYTF,NA,TRBJ1-2,NA,TRBV5-6
TGTGCCAGCAGTACAGGGGGCGGGGAGCTGTTTTTT,CASSTGGGELFF,TRBD1,TRBJ2-2,NA,TRBV28
TGTGCCAGTAGAAACAGGGGCGAGGGCCAGCCCCAGCATTTT,CASRNRGEGQPQHF,TRBD1,TRBJ1-5,NA,TRBV19
TGCGCCAGCAGCCAAGGGGGCAGAGCCCTTGAAGCTTTCTTT,CASSQGGRALEAFF,NA,TRBJ1-1,NA,TRBV4-1